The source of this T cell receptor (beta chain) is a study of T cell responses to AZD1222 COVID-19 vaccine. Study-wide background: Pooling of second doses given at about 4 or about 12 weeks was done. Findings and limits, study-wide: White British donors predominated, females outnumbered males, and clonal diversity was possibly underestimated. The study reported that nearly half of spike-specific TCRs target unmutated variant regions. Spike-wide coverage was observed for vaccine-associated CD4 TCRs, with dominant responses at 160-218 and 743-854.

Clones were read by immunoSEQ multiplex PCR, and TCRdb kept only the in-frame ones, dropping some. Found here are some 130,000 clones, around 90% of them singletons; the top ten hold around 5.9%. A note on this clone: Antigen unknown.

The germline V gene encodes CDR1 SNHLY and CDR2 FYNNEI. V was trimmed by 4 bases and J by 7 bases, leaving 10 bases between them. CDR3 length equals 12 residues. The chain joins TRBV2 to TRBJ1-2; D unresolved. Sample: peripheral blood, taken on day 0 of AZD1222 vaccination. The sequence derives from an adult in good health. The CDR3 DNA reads TGTGCCAGCAGTGTCGAGGCCTTTGGCTACACCTTC. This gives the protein CASSVEAFGYTF.